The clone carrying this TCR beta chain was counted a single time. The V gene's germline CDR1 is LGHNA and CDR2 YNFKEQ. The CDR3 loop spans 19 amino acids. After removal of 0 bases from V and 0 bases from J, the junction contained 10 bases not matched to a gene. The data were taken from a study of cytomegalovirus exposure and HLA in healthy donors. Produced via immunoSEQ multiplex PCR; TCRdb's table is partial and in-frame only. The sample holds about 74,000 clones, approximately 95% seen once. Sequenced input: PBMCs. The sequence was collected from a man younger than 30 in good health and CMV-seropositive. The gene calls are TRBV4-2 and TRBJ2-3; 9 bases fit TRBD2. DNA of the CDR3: TGTGCCAGCAGCCAAGATCCCGCTAGCGGGAAACTGAGCACAGATACGCAGTATTTT. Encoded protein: CASSQDPASGKLSTDTQYF.